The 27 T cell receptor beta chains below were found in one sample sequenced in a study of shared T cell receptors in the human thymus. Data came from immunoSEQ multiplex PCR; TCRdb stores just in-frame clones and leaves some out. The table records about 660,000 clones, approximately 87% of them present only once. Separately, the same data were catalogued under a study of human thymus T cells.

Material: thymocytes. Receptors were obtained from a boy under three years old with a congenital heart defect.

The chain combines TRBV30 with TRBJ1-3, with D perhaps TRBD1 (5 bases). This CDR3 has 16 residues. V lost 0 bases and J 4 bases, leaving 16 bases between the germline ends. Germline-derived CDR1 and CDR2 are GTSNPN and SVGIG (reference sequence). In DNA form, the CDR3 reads TGTGCCTGGAGTGTACAGGAGTGGGGATCCGGAAACACCATATATTTT. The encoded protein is CAWSVQEWGSGNTIYF.

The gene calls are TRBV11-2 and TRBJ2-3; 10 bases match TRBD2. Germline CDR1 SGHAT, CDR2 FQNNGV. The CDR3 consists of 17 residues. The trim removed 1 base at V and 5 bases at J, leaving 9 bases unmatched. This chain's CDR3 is CASSLAKPSGSRDTQYF. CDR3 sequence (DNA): TGTGCCAGCAGCTTAGCCAAACCTAGCGGGAGCCGAGATACGCAGTATTTT.

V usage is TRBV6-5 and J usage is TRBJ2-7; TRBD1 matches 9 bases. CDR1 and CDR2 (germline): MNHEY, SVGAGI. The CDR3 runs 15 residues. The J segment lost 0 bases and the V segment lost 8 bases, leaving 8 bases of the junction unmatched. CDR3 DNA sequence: TGTGCCAGCGGATCCGGGACAGGGATCTCCTACGAGCAGTACTTC. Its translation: CASGSGTGISYEQYF.

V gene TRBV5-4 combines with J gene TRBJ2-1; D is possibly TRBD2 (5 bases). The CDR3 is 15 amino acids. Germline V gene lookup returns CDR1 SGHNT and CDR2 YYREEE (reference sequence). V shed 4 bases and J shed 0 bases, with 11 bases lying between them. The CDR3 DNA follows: TGTGCCAGCAGCCCCCCTAGCAGCTCCTACAATGAGCAGTTCTTC. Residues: CASSPPSSSYNEQFF.

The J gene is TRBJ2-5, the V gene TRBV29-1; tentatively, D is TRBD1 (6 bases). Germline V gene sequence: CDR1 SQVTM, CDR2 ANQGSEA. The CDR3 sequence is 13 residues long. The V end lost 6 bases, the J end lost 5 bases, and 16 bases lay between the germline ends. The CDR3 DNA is TGCAGCGTCCTTACAGGGCCGGGGGAGACCCAGTACTTC. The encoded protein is CSVLTGPGETQYF.

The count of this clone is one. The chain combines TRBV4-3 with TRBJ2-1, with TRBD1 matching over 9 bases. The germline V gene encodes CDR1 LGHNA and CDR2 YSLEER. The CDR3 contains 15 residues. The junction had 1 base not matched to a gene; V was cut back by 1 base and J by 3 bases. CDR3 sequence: CASSQGDRDYNEQFF. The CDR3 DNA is TGCGCCAGCAGCCAAGGGGACAGGGACTACAATGAGCAGTTCTTC.

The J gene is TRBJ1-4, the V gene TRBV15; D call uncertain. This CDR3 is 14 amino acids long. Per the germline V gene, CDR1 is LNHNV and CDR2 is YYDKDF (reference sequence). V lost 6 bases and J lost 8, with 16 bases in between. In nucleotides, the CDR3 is TGTGCCACCAGTACCCGGGGTATGAGGGAAAAACTGTTTTTT. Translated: CATSTRGMREKLFF.

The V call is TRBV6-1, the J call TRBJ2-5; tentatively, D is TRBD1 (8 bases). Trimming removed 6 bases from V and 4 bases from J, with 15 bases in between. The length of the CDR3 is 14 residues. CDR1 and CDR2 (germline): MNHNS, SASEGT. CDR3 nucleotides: TGTGCCAGCAGGGAAACAGGGGGGGTAGAGACCCAGTACTTC. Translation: CASRETGGVETQYF.

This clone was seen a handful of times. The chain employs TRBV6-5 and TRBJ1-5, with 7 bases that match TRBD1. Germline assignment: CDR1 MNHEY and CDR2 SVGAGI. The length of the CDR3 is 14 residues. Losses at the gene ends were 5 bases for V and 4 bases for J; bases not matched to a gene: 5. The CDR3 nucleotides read TGTGCCAGCAGTGGGACAGAGCCGAATCAGCCCCAGCATTTT. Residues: CASSGTEPNQPQHF.

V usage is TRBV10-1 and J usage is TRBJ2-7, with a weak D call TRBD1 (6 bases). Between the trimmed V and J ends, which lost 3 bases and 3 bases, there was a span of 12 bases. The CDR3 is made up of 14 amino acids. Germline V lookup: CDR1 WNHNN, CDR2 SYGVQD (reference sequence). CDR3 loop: CASSEQGPNYEQYF. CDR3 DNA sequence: TGCGCCAGCAGTGAACAGGGCCCGAACTACGAGCAGTACTTC.

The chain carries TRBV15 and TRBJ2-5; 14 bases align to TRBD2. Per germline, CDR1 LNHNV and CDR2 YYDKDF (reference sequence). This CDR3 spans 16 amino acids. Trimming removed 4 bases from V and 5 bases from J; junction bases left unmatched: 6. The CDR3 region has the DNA TGTGCCACCAGCAAGACGGGACTAGCGGGAGTCGAGACCCAGTACTTC. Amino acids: CATSKTGLAGVETQYF.

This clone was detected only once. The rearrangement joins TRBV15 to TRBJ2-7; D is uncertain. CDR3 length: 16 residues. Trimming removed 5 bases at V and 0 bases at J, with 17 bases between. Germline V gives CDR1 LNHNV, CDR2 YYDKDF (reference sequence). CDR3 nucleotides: TGTGCCACCAGCGGCGGAATTGAAGGCAGCTCCTACGAGCAGTACTTC. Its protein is CATSGGIEGSSYEQYF.

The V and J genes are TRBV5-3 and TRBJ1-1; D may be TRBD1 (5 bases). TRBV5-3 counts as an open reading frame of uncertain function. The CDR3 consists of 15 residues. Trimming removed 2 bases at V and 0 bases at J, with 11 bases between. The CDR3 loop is CARSFLGLLNTEAFF. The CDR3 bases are TGTGCCAGAAGCTTTTTGGGGCTACTGAACACTGAAGCTTTCTTT.

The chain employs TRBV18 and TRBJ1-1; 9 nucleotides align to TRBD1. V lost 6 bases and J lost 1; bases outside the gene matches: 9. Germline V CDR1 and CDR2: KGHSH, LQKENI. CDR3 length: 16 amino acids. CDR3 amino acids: CASSPIQGAGNTEAFF. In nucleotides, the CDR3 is TGTGCCAGCTCGCCGATACAGGGGGCCGGGAACACTGAAGCTTTCTTT.

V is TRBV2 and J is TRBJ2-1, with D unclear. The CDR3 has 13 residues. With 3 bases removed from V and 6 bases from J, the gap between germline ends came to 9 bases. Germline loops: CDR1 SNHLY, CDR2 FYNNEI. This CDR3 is CASSEVGSNEQFF. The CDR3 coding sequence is TGTGCCAGCAGTGAGGTTGGCAGCAATGAGCAGTTCTTC.

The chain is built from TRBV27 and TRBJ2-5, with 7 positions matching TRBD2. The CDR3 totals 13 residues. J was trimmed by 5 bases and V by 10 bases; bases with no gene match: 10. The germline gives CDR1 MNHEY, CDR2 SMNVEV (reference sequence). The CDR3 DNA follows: TGTGCCACCACGGGGGAGGGCGAGGAGACCCAGTACTTC. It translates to CATTGEGEETQYF.

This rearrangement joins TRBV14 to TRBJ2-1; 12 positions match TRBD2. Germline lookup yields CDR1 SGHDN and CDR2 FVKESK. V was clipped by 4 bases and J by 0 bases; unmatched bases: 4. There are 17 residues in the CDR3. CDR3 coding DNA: TGTGCCAGCAGCCCAGGGACTAGCGGGTTCTCCTACAATGAGCAGTTCTTC. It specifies CASSPGTSGFSYNEQFF.

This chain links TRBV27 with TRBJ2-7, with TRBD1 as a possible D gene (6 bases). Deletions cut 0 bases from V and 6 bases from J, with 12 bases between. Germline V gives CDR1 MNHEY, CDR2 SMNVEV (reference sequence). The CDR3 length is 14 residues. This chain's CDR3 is CASSLSTGTIEQYF. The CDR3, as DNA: TGTGCCAGCAGTTTATCTACCGGGACAATCGAGCAGTACTTC.

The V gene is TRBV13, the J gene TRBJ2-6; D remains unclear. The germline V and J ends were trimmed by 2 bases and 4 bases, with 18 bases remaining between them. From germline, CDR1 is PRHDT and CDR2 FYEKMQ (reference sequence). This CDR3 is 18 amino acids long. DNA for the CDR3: TGTGCCAGCAGCTTATATCCCGACACCCGTTTAGGGGCCAACGTCCTGACTTTC. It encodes CASSLYPDTRLGANVLTF.

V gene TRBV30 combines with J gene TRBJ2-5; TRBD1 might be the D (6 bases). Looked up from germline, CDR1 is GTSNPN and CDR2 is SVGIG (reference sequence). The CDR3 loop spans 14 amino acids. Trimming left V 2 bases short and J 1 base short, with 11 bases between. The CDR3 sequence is CAWSPTGPQETQYF. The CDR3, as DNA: TGTGCCTGGAGTCCTACAGGGCCCCAAGAGACCCAGTACTTC.

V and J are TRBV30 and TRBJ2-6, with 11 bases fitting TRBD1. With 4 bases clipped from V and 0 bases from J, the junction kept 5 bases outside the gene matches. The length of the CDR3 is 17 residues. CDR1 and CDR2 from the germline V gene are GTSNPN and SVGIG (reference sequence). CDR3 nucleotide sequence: TGTGCCTGGACCCGGACAGGGGGCGTCTCTGGGGCCAACGTCCTGACTTTC. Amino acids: CAWTRTGGVSGANVLTF.

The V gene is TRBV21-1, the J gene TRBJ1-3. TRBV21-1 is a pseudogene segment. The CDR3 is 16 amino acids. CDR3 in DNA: TGTGCCAGCAGCAAAGGTTCCGGAGCGGGGGGAAACACCATATATTTT. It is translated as CASSKGSGAGGNTIYF.

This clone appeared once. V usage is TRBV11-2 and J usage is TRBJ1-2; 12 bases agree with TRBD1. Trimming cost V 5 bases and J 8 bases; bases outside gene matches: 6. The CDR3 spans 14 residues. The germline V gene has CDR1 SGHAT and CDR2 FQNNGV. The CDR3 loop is CASSAGQGAKGYTF. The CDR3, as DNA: TGTGCCAGCAGCGCGGGACAGGGGGCCAAGGGCTACACCTTC. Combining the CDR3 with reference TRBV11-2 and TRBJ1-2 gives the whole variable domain EAGVAQSPRYKIIEKRQSVAFWCNPISGHATLYWYQQILGQGPKLLIQFQNNGVVDDSQLPKDRFSAERLKGVDSTLKIQPAKLEDSAVYLCASSAGQGAKGYTFGSGTRLTVV.

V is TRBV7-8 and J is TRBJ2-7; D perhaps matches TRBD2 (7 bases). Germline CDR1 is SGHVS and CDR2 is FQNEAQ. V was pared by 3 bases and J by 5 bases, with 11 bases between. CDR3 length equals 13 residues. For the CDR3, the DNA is TGTGCCAGCAGCTTGGGGAGGGGGGACGAGCAGTACTTC. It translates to CASSLGRGDEQYF. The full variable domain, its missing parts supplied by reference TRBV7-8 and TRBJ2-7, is GAGVSQSPRYKVAKRGQDVALRCDPISGHVSLFWYQQALGQGPEFLTYFQNEAQLDKSGLPSDRFFAERPEGSVSTLKIQRTQQEDSAVYLCASSLGRGDEQYFGPGTRLTVT.

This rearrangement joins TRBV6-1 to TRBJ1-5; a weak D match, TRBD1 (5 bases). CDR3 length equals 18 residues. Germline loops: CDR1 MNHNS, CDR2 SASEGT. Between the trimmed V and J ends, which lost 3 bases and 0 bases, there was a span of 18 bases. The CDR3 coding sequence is TGTGCCAGCAGTGAGAGTTCAGGGTCGCTTTATAGCAATCAGCCCCAGCATTTT. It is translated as CASSESSGSLYSNQPQHF.

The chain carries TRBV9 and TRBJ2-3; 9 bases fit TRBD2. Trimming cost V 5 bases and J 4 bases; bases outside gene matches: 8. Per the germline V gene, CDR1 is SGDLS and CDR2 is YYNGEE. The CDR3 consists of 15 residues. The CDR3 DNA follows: TGTGCCAGCAGTGCCTTGGCGGGAGGGCCAGATACGCAGTATTTT. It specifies CASSALAGGPDTQYF.

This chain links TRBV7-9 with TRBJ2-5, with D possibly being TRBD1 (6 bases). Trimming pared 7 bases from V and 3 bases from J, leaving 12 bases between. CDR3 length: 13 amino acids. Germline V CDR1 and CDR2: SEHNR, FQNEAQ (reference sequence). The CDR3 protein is CASTKDREETQYF. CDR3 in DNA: TGTGCCAGCACCAAGGACAGAGAAGAGACCCAGTACTTC.